A single sample gave rise to the 9 T cell receptor beta chains below, sequenced in a study of shared clonotypes between healthy human individuals. Naivety among CD8 cells was defined by CD45RO negativity and positive CCR7 selection, thereby excluding terminally differentiated effector memory CD45RA+ cells. Only in-frame clones appear in the TCRdb table, and some are missing; sequencing was by immunoSEQ multiplex PCR. The sample lists some 800,000 clones, over 90% occurring once. Material: naive CD8+ T cells sorted from blood. Source of these receptors: a man aged 30-40 years in good health.

This chain joins TRBV27 and TRBJ2-5; D not resolved. Trimming removed 2 bases from V and 3 bases from J, with 10 bases in between. Germline V gene sequence: CDR1 MNHEY, CDR2 SMNVEV (reference sequence). CDR3 length equals 14 residues. The CDR3 region is CASSLRQVEETQYF. CDR3 in DNA: TGTGCCAGCAGTTTACGGCAGGTGGAAGAGACCCAGTACTTC.

The CDR3: CASSLIDSYEQYF. The CDR3 nucleotides read TGTGCCAGCAGTTTGATCGACTCCTACGAGCAGTACTTC. This chain links TRBV27 with TRBJ2-7; D ambiguous. The V end lost 3 bases, the J end lost 0 bases, and 6 bases lay between the germline ends. Germline V gene sequence: CDR1 MNHEY, CDR2 SMNVEV (reference sequence). The CDR3 runs 13 residues.

The CDR3 DNA follows: TGTGCCAGCAGTTTAAGTAGCGGATACTACGAGCAGTACTTC. This translates into CASSLSSGYYEQYF. This chain connects TRBV27 to TRBJ2-7, with D tentatively TRBD2 (6 bases). CDR1 MNHEY and CDR2 SMNVEV come from the germline V gene (reference sequence). V gave up 2 bases and J gave up 3 bases, with 11 bases separating them. CDR3 length equals 14 residues.

V is TRBV4-1 and J is TRBJ2-7; 8 bases map to TRBD1. Trimming cost V 3 bases and J 1 base; bases outside gene matches: 8. Germline CDR1 and CDR2: MGHRA and YSYEKL. CDR3 size: 16 residues. CDR3 sequence: CASSQAGQGTSYEQYF. As DNA, the CDR3 is TGCGCCAGCAGCCAGGCAGGACAGGGCACATCCTACGAGCAGTACTTC.

V and J are TRBV5-1 and TRBJ1-1; D might be TRBD1 (6 bases). CDR1 and CDR2 (germline): SGHRS, YFSETQ. This CDR3 is 12 amino acids long. The germline V and J ends were trimmed by 4 bases and 4 bases, with 8 bases remaining between them. The CDR3 loop is CASSPGVTEAFF. CDR3 nucleotides: TGCGCCAGCAGCCCAGGGGTCACTGAAGCTTTCTTT.

For the CDR3, the DNA is TGCGCCAGCAGCTTCGGCCGTTCGCCCCACGAGCAGTACTTC. As protein: CASSFGRSPHEQYF. The V gene is TRBV4-3, the J gene TRBJ2-5; D is ambiguous. The end of the DNA is better explained by TRBJ2-7, so the J call may be wrong. CDR1 is LGHNA and CDR2 is YSLEER in the germline V gene. The CDR3 has 14 amino acids.

This chain connects TRBV7-9 to TRBJ2-2; 8 bases fit TRBD2. The CDR3 length is 18 residues. In germline, CDR1 is SEHNR, CDR2 FQNEAQ (reference sequence). The J segment lost 2 bases and the V segment lost 1 base, leaving 9 bases of the junction unmatched. The CDR3 region has the DNA TGTGCCAGCAGCTTAGGTCGGAACGGGAGGGCCAACACCGGGGAGCTGTTTTTT. Its protein product is CASSLGRNGRANTGELFF. Supplemented by reference TRBV7-9 and TRBJ2-2, the full variable domain reads DTGVSQNPRHKITKRGQNVTFRCDPISEHNRLYWYRQTLGQGPEFLTYFQNEAQLEKSRLLSDRFSAERPKGSFSTLEIQRTEQGDSAMYLCASSLGRNGRANTGELFFGEGSRLTVL.

This chain links TRBV27 with TRBJ2-7, with 7 bases matching TRBD1. CDR3 length: 13 residues. Germline CDR1 MNHEY, CDR2 SMNVEV (reference sequence). The junction had 4 bases not matched to a gene; V was cut back by 3 bases and J by 5 bases. CDR3 sequence reads: CASSFEGGDEQYF. The CDR3 nucleotides are TGTGCCAGCAGTTTTGAAGGGGGCGACGAGCAGTACTTC.

This chain uses TRBV6-5 with TRBJ2-2; tentatively, D is TRBD1 or TRBD2 (5 bases each). The ends were cut back, 7 bases at V and 5 bases at J, with 17 bases in the middle. Germline assignment: CDR1 MNHEY and CDR2 SVGAGI. The CDR3 has 15 residues. The CDR3 protein is CASTTGTGRTGELFF. CDR3 DNA sequence: TGTGCCAGCACCACCGGGACCGGCCGTACCGGGGAGCTGTTTTTT.